The clone carrying this T cell receptor beta chain was counted between two and nine times. These data originate in a study of T cells after yellow fever vaccination. Study-level information: The authors prepared low-cell-number fractions using SMART-Seq v4 Ultra Low Input.

CDR1 is SQVTM and CDR2 is ANQGSEA in the germline V gene. This CDR3 has 14 amino acids. V was trimmed by 4 bases and J by 8 bases, leaving 18 bases between them. A universal primer site and UMIs were added as TCR cDNA was made by 5'RACE template switching. TCRdb redid the calling of the 5' RACE reads with MiXCR, one entry per CDR3 protein. The table has roughly 160,000 distinct CDR3 sequences, around 9.3% seen once. The sequencing here drew on CD8+ T cells sorted from PBMCs, taken 45 days after the yellow fever booster vaccination. The rearrangement joins TRBV29-1 to TRBJ2-1; perhaps D is TRBD1 or TRBD2 (5 bases each). The clonotype originates from a man between 18 and 35 years old who received the YFV17D yellow fever vaccine. CDR3 protein: CSVAGLVRADEQFF. The CDR3 DNA reads TGCAGCGTTGCGGGGCTAGTCAGGGCCGATGAGCAGTTCTTC.